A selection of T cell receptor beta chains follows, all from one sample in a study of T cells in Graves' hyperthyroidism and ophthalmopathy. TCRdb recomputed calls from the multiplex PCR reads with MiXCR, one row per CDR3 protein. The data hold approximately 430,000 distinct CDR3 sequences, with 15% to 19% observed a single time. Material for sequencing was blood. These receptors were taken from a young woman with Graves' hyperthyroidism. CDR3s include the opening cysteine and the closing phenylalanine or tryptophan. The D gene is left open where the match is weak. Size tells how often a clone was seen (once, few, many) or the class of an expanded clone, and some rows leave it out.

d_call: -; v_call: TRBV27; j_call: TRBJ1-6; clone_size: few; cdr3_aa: CACSFGQHNSPLHF; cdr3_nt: TGTGCCTGCAGTTTCGGACAGCATAATTCACCCCTCCACTTT
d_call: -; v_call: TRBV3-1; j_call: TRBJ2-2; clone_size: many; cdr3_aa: CASSQLGNTGELFF; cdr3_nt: TGTGCCAGCAGCCAACTAGGGAACACCGGGGAGCTGTTTTTT
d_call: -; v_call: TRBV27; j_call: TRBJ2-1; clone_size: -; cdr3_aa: CASTRTWGDTTYNEQFF; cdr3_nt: TGTGCCAGCACCCGGACCTGGGGGGACACCACCTACAATGAGCAGTTCTTC
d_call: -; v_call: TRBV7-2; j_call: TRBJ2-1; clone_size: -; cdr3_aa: CASSLARTEQFF; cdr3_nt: TGTGCCAGCAGCTTAGCGCGGACTGAGCAGTTCTTC
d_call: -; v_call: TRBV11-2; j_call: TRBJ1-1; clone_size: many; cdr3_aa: CASSFPRWDSRAFF; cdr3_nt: TGTGCCAGCAGCTTCCCCCGCTGGGACTCTAGAGCTTTCTTT
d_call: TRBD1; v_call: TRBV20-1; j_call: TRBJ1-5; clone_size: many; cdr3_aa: CSARPERGLSNQPQHF; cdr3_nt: TGCAGTGCTAGACCCGAGAGGGGGCTAAGCAATCAGCCCCAGCATTTT
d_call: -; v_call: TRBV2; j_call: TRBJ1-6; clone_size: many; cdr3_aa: CASSVSGDYNSPLHF; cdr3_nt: TGTGCCAGCAGTGTTTCAGGGGACTATAATTCACCCCTCCACTTT
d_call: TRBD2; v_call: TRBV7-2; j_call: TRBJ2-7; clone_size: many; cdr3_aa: CASSPGEGLEQYF; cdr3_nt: TGTGCCAGCAGCCCCGGGGAGGGGCTCGAGCAGTACTTC
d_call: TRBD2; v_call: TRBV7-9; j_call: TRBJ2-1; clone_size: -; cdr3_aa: CASSPRAAGGEQFF; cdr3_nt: TGTGCCAGCAGCCCCAGGGCAGCGGGGGGCGAGCAGTTCTTC
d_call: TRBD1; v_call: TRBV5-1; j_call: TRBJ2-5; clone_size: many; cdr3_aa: CASRTTGGETQYF; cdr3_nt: TGCGCCAGCAGGACTACAGGGGGCGAGACCCAGTACTTC
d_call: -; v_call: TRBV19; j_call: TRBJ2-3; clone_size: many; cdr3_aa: CASSIQGAQADTQYF; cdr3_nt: TGTGCCAGTAGTATCCAGGGCGCTCAGGCAGATACGCAGTATTTT
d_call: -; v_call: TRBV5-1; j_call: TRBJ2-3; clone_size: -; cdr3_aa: CASSFSTYTDTQYF; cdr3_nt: TGCGCCAGCAGCTTTTCGACTTACACAGATACGCAGTATTTT
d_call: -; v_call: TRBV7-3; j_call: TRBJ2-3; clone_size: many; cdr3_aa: CASSLAHLDTQYF; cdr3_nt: TGTGCCAGCAGCTTAGCACACCTAGATACGCAGTATTTT
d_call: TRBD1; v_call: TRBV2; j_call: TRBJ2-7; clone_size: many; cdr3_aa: CASSRQGSYEQYF; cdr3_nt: TGTGCCAGCAGTCGACAGGGCTCCTACGAGCAGTACTTC
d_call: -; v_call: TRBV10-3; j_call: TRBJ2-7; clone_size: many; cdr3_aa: CAISSGAAYEQYF; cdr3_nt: TGTGCCATCAGTTCTGGGGCCGCCTACGAGCAGTACTTC
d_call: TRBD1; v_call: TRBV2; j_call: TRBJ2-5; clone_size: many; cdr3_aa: CASSRDSGRETQYF; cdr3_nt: TGTGCCAGCAGTCGGGACAGTGGGCGCGAGACCCAGTACTTC
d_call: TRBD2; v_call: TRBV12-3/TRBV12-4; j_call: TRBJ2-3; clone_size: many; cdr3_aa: CASSLAGGNTDTQYF; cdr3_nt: TGTGCCAGCAGCCTTGCGGGGGGGAATACAGATACGCAGTATTTT
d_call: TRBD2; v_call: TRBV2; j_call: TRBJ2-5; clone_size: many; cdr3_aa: CASSEVRGEETQYF; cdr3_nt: TGTGCCAGCAGTGAGGTCCGGGGGGAAGAGACCCAGTACTTC
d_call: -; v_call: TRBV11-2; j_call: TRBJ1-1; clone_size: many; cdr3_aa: CASSPMLGDGTEAFF; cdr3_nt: TGTGCCAGCAGCCCGATGCTGGGGGACGGGACTGAAGCTTTCTTT
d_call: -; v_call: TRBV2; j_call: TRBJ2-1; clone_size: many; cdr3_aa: CASSEVPARGGLGNEQFF; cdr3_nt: TGTGCCAGCAGTGAAGTCCCCGCTCGAGGGGGACTCGGCAATGAGCAGTTCTTC
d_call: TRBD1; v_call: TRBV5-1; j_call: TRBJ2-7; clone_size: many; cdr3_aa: CASSLGSGTGSTEQYF; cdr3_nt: TGCGCCAGCAGCTTGGGCTCCGGGACAGGGTCCACCGAGCAGTACTTC
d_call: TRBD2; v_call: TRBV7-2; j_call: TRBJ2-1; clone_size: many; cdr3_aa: CASSRRLAGGPPEQFF; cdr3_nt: TGTGCCAGCAGCAGACGACTAGCGGGGGGCCCGCCTGAGCAGTTCTTC
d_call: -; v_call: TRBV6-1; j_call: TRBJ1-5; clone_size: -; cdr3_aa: CASSLGGWSNQPQHF; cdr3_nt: TGTGCCAGCAGTTTGGGGGGATGGAGCAATCAGCCCCAGCATTTT
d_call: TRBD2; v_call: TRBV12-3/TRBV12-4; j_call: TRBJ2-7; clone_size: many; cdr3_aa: CASSRGLGAGEQYF; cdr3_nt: TGTGCCAGCAGCCGGGGACTAGGGGCGGGGGAGCAGTACTTC
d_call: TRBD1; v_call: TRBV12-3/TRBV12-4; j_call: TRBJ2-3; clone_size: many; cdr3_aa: CASTEAGGADTQYF; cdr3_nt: TGTGCCAGCACCGAGGCAGGGGGAGCAGATACGCAGTATTTT
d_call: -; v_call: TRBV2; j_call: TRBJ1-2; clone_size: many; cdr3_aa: CASIRETADYTF; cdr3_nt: TGTGCCAGCATCCGGGAGACAGCGGACTACACCTTC
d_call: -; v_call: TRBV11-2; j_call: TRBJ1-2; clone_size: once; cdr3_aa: CANSLPQFGRINYGYTF; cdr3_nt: TGTGCCAACAGCTTACCCCAATTCGGTCGCATTAACTATGGCTACACCTTC
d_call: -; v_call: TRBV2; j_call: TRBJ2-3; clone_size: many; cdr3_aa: CASIRASDTQYF; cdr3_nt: TGTGCCAGCATAAGGGCCTCAGATACGCAGTATTTT
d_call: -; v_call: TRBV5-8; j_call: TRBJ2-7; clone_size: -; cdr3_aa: CASSLDGFSYEQYF; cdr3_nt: TGTGCCAGCAGCCTGGACGGTTTCTCCTACGAGCAGTACTTC
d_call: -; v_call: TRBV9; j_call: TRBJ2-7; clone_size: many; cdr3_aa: CASSPRLRGTEQYF; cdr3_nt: TGTGCCAGCAGCCCCCGGTTGAGGGGAACCGAGCAGTACTTC
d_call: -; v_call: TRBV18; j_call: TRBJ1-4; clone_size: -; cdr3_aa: CASSPLHVATNKKLFF; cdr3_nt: TGTGCCAGCTCACCACTTCACGTAGCAACTAATAAAAAACTGTTTTTT
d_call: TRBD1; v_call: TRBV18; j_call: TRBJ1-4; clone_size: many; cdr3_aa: CASSPPAYGTENEKLFF; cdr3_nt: TGTGCCAGCTCACCACCGGCTTATGGGACAGAGAATGAAAAACTGTTTTTT
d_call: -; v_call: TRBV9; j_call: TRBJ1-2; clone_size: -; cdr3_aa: CASSPSRNRPNYGYTF; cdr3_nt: TGTGCCAGCAGCCCCAGTAGAAACCGACCAAACTATGGCTACACCTTC
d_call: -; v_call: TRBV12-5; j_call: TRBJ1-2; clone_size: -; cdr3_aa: CASGSLSAGYTF; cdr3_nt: TGTGCTAGTGGCTCGTTGTCGGCGGGCTACACCTTC
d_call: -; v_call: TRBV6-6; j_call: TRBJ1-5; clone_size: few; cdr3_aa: CASSYGQGRQPQHF; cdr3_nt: TGTGCCAGCAGTTACGGGCAGGGCCGACAGCCCCAGCATTTT
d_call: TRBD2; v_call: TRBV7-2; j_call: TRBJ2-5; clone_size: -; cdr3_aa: CASSLLAGGGGYGTQYF; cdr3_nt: TGTGCCAGCAGCTTACTAGCGGGGGGGGGGGGGTATGGGACCCAGTACTTC
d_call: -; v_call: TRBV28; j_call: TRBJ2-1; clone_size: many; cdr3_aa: CASSLLHASSYNEQFF; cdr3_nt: TGTGCCAGCAGTTTACTTCACGCCAGCTCCTACAATGAGCAGTTCTTC
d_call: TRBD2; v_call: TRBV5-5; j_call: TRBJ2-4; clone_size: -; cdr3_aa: CASSWTLAGGPQDIQYF; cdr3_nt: TGTGCCAGCAGCTGGACCTTAGCGGGGGGGCCCCAGGACATTCAGTACTTC
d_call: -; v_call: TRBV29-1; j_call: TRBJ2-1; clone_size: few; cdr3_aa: CSVVATSRGNNEQFF; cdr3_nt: TGCAGCGTCGTAGCTACTAGTAGGGGGAACAATGAGCAGTTCTTC
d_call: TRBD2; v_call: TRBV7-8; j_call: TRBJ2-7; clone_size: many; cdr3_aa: CASSFRLAGGAYEQYF; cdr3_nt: TGTGCCAGCAGCTTTCGACTAGCGGGAGGCGCCTACGAGCAGTACTTC
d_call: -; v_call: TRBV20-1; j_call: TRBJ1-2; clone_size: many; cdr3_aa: CRMGRQDYGYTF; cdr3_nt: TGCAGGATGGGGCGGCAGGACTATGGCTACACCTTC
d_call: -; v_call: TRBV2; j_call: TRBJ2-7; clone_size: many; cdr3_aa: CASSEEPMNSYEQYF; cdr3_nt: TGTGCCAGCAGTGAAGAGCCCATGAACAGCTACGAGCAGTACTTC